This T cell receptor (beta chain) was retrieved from a study of blood T cell repertoires in COVID-19. Overall study context: The United States, Italy and Spain supplied acute and convalescent COVID-19 samples.

CDR3 length: 15 residues. J gave up 8 bases and V 1 base, and 7 bases lay outside the gene matches. Germline V gene data show CDR1 as LGHDT and CDR2 as YNNKEL (reference sequence). Data came from immunoSEQ multiplex PCR; TCRdb stores just in-frame clones and leaves some out. In the table there are approximately 290,000 clones, 70% to 90% of which are singletons. During active infection, Seattle patients enrolled and were then monitored through disease. V gene TRBV3-1 (or the pseudogene TRBV3-2) combines with J gene TRBJ1-1, with TRBD1 identical over 10 bases. This clonotype was sampled from a human donor with COVID-19, enrolled during active disease. The donor label of this sample is uncertain. Sequenced sample: peripheral blood. The CDR3 here is CASSQARTGGVEAFF. As DNA, the CDR3 is TGTGCCAGCAGCCAAGCCCGGACAGGGGGGGTCGAAGCTTTCTTT.